These 26 T cell receptor beta chains were sequenced from one sample in a study of T cell repertoires in cytomegalovirus infection. MiXCR, applied by TCRdb to the reads, yields one record per CDR3 protein. The sample contains approximately 160,000 distinct CDR3 sequences, 17% of which appear only once. Input material: CD8+ T cells from PBMCs. The source is a human donor in good health (CMV status not recorded). Some clones in this sample may be carry-over from other donors' samples.

The rearrangement joins TRBV7-9 to TRBJ2-1, with 9 nucleotides matching TRBD1. Germline-derived CDR1 and CDR2 are SEHNR and FQNEAQ (reference sequence). CDR3 length equals 15 residues. Trimming took 2 bases from V and 4 from J; bases not matched to a gene: 3. The CDR3 sequence is CASSLRDRAYNEQFF. As DNA, the CDR3 is TGTGCCAGCAGCTTAAGGGACAGGGCATACAATGAGCAGTTCTTC.

This clonotype was recorded a few times. Here the CDR3 reads CASINLGGEQYF. CDR3 bases: TGTGCCAGCATCAACCTAGGGGGGGAGCAGTACTTC. The V gene is TRBV7-6, the J gene TRBJ2-7; perhaps D is TRBD1 or TRBD2 (6 bases each). Trimming took off 7 bases at V and 7 bases at J, with 14 bases between the two ends. CDR1 and CDR2 from the germline V gene are SGHVS and FNYEAQ. The CDR3 has 12 amino acids. Looking up the rest from reference TRBV7-6 and TRBJ2-7 gives the full variable domain: GAGVSQSPRYKVTKRGQDVALRCDPISGHVSLYWYRQALGQGPEFLTYFNYEAQQDKSGLPNDRFSAERPEGSISTLTIQRTEQRDSAMYRCASINLGGEQYFGPGTRLTVT.

The chain recombines TRBV7-6 with TRBJ1-1; tentative D call: TRBD1 (6 bases). Per germline, CDR1 SGHVS and CDR2 FNYEAQ. V was trimmed by 5 bases and J by 4 bases, leaving 11 bases between them. The CDR3 covers 13 residues. The CDR3 here is CASSRGQSTEAFF. For the CDR3, the DNA is TGTGCCAGCAGCCGAGGACAGTCCACTGAAGCTTTCTTT.

By sample fraction, this clonotype is medium-sized. The chain links TRBV7-2 to TRBJ1-5; no reliable D call. This CDR3 region has 15 residues. V was trimmed by 1 base and J by 3 bases, leaving 10 bases between them. Germline CDR1 is SGHTA and CDR2 is FQGNSA. The CDR3 bases are TGTGCCAGCAGCTTAGAGTTGTCAGCCAATCAGCCCCAGCATTTT. This sequence encodes CASSLELSANQPQHF.

This clonotype was recorded once. J is TRBJ1-6 and V is TRBV7-9; D is unclear. CDR1 and CDR2 (germline): SEHNR, FQNEAQ (reference sequence). The CDR3 totals 15 residues. The V and J ends lost 5 bases and 6 bases respectively, with 14 bases between them. CDR3 protein: CASSPPAVGNSPLHF. The CDR3 nucleotides are TGTGCCAGCAGCCCCCCGGCGGTTGGTAATTCACCCCTCCACTTT.

This clonotype showed up just a few times. This chain links TRBV7-2 with TRBJ2-5, with 9 bases aligning to TRBD1. J lost 4 bases, V lost 0 bases, and 9 bases had no gene match. The CDR3 length is 17 residues. Per germline, CDR1 SGHTA and CDR2 FQGNSA. In DNA, the CDR3 is TGTGCCAGCAGCTTAGCGAGCTGGACAGGGGACCGAGAGACCCAGTACTTC. Amino acid sequence: CASSLASWTGDRETQYF.

There are many counts of this clonotype. The chain combines TRBV7-8 with TRBJ1-2; D ambiguous. Per the germline V gene, CDR1 is SGHVS and CDR2 is FQNEAQ. The CDR3 extends over 14 amino acids. The V and J ends lost 0 bases and 9 bases respectively, with 14 bases between them. CDR3 residues: CASSLALSPLRYTF. The CDR3, as DNA: TGTGCCAGCAGCTTAGCATTGAGTCCTTTGCGCTACACCTTC.

This sequence joins TRBV2 and TRBJ2-3; D ambiguous. Germline lookup yields CDR1 SNHLY and CDR2 FYNNEI. Trimming removed 5 bases from V and 7 bases from J, with 10 bases in between. CDR3 length: 12 residues. The CDR3 loop reads CASSFNLYTQYF. The CDR3 DNA follows: TGTGCCAGCAGTTTCAATTTATATACGCAGTATTTT.

This clonotype was counted between two and nine times. The chain uses TRBV7-3 and TRBJ2-1, with D possibly being TRBD2 (5 bases). The CDR3 sequence is 15 residues long. From germline, CDR1 is SGHTA and CDR2 FQGTGA. Deletions cut 1 base from V and 2 bases from J, with 9 bases between. The CDR3 reads CASSLKLVPYNEQFF. The CDR3 nucleotides are TGTGCCAGCAGCTTAAAACTAGTCCCCTACAATGAGCAGTTCTTC.

This chain links TRBV6-2 or TRBV6-3 with TRBJ2-7, with 13 bases matching TRBD2. Trimming removed 8 bases from V and 3 bases from J; junction bases left unmatched: 4. Germline V gene lookup returns CDR1 MNHEY and CDR2 SVGEGT. The CDR3 is made up of 14 amino acids. The CDR3 coding sequence is TGTGCCAGCCGGGGACTAGCGGGAATCTACGAGCAGTACTTC. Its translation is CASRGLAGIYEQYF.

This rearrangement joins TRBV27 to TRBJ2-3; 12 bases are shared with TRBD2. From germline, CDR1 is MNHEY and CDR2 SMNVEV (reference sequence). V lost 7 bases to trimming and J lost 2 bases; unmatched junction nucleotides: 4. The CDR3 runs 15 residues. In DNA, the CDR3 is TGTGCCAGCACGACTAGCGGGAGCTCCACAGATACGCAGTATTTT. It yields the protein CASTTSGSSTDTQYF.

The chain couples TRBV9 to TRBJ2-1; possibly TRBD2 for D (5 bases). Trimming took off 0 bases at V and 9 bases at J, with 16 bases between the two ends. From germline, CDR1 is SGDLS and CDR2 YYNGEE. This CDR3 comprises 15 residues. CDR3 sequence reads: CASSVGWWGVGEQFF. As DNA, the CDR3 is TGTGCCAGCAGCGTAGGATGGTGGGGAGTGGGTGAGCAGTTCTTC. Filled out from reference TRBV9 and TRBJ2-1, the complete variable domain reads DSGVTQTPKHLITATGQRVTLRCSPRSGDLSVYWYQQSLDQGLQFLIQYYNGEERAKGNILERFSAQQFPDLHSELNLSSLELGDSALYFCASSVGWWGVGEQFFGPGTRLTVL.

The gene calls are TRBV28 and TRBJ1-1, with D perhaps matching TRBD1 (5 bases). This CDR3 is built from 12 residues. The V and J ends lost 8 bases and 11 bases respectively, with 18 bases between them. Germline values: CDR1 MDHEN, CDR2 SYDVKM. The DNA of the CDR3 is TGTGCCAGCCGCCATTCGGACAAGTCGGCTTTCTTT. It is translated as CASRHSDKSAFF.

The sample holds many counts of this clonotype. The chain is built from TRBV7-2 and TRBJ1-5, with D uncertain. Between the trimmed V and J ends, which lost 5 bases and 3 bases, there was a span of 14 bases. The germline V gene has CDR1 SGHTA and CDR2 FQGNSA. This CDR3 spans 15 amino acids. In DNA, the CDR3 is TGTGCCAGCAGCCAGACCTCTTCGACCAATCAGCCCCAGCATTTT. Protein: CASSQTSSTNQPQHF. The full variable domain, its missing parts supplied by reference TRBV7-2 and TRBJ1-5, is GAGVSQSPSNKVTEKGKDVELRCDPISGHTALYWYRQSLGQGLEFLIYFQGNSAPDKSGLPSDRFSAERTGGSVSTLTIQRTQQEDSAVYLCASSQTSSTNQPQHFGDGTRLSIL.

This clonotype was counted a few times. This chain links TRBV6-2 or TRBV6-3 with TRBJ2-7; D not certain. Trimming took off 0 bases at V and 6 bases at J, with 3 bases between the two ends. The CDR3 sequence is 11 residues long. Germline V gene lookup returns CDR1 MNHEY and CDR2 SVGEGT. CDR3 nucleotide sequence: TGTGCCAGCAGTTACTCGATCGAGCAGTACTTC. The encoded protein is CASSYSIEQYF.

This chain uses TRBV5-5 with TRBJ2-1; TRBD1 is a possible D gene (6 bases). CDR1 and CDR2 (germline): SGHKS, YYEKEE (reference sequence). The CDR3 contains 15 residues. V was pared by 1 base and J by 4 bases, with 12 bases between. The CDR3 nucleotides read TGTGCCAGCAGCTTGTCCCAGGGGTTATACAATGAGCAGTTCTTC. Translating it yields CASSLSQGLYNEQFF. Together with reference TRBV5-5 and TRBJ2-1, the CDR3 gives the full variable domain: DAGVTQSPTHLIKTRGQQVTLRCSPISGHKSVSWYQQVLGQGPQFIFQYYEKEERGRGNFPDRFSARQFPNYSSELNVNALLLGDSALYLCASSLSQGLYNEQFFGPGTRLTVL.

In its sample, this clonotype was seen many times. The CDR3: CASSSQLGRETQYF. CDR3 sequence (DNA): TGTGCCAGCAGCTCCCAGCTGGGAAGGGAGACCCAGTACTTC. This chain links TRBV7-2 with TRBJ2-5; D call uncertain. CDR1 is SGHTA and CDR2 is FQGNSA in the germline V gene. The CDR3 runs 14 residues. The V end was cut by 4 bases, the J end by 5 bases, with 14 bases between.

This clonotype was found a few times. The CDR3 sequence is CASSQKMTGFGNQPQHF. The CDR3 DNA sequence: TGTGCCAGCAGCCAAAAAATGACAGGGTTTGGCAATCAGCCCCAGCATTTT. The chain combines TRBV5-5 with TRBJ1-5, with 7 bases matching TRBD1. V was pared by 4 bases and J by 2 bases, with 12 bases of the junction left unmatched. CDR1 and CDR2 (germline): SGHKS, YYEKEE (reference sequence). The CDR3 is 17 residues long.

This clonotype turned up a few times. This rearrangement joins TRBV28 to TRBJ1-2; 7 bases map to TRBD1. Germline V gene data show CDR1 as MDHEN and CDR2 as SYDVKM. V shed 8 bases, J shed 1 base, and the junction held 7 bases outside the gene matches. The CDR3 is 14 amino acids. The CDR3 is CASGRDSFNYGYTF. DNA of the CDR3: TGTGCCAGCGGGCGGGACAGCTTTAACTATGGCTACACCTTC.

Regarding this clonotype: An end of the junction differs from the germline gene, which may be a read error. The chain combines TRBV6-2 or TRBV6-3 with TRBJ2-1, with D possibly matching TRBD1 (6 bases). CDR1 and CDR2 from the germline V gene are MNHEY and SVGEGT. The CDR3 totals 16 residues. The CDR3 sequence is CASTYAADRYYNEQFF. The CDR3, as DNA: TGTGCCAGCACTTACGCCGCGGACAGATACTACAATGAGCAGTTCTTC.

This chain connects TRBV6-6 to TRBJ2-1; maybe TRBD2 (5 bases). CDR3 length equals 14 residues. Germline V lookup: CDR1 MNHNY, CDR2 SVGAGI (reference sequence). V lost 2 bases to trimming and J lost 10 bases, with 15 bases between them. The CDR3 is CASSYEVGLAEQFF. CDR3 DNA sequence: TGTGCCAGCAGTTACGAGGTTGGGCTAGCCGAGCAGTTCTTC.

The table lists this clonotype with a few counts. The J gene is TRBJ2-3, the V gene TRBV7-2; possibly TRBD1 for D (6 bases). The V and J ends lost 4 bases and 2 bases respectively, with 19 bases between them. This CDR3 spans 17 amino acids. Germline CDR1 and CDR2: SGHTA and FQGNSA. This CDR3 reads CASSSTYRESTTDTQYF. CDR3 DNA sequence: TGTGCCAGCAGCTCGACCTACAGGGAATCTACCACAGATACGCAGTATTTT.

Many counts were recorded for this clonotype. This sequence joins TRBV28 and TRBJ2-3; D remains unclear. The germline V and J ends were trimmed by 7 bases and 5 bases, with 19 bases remaining between them. The CDR3 contains 15 residues. Germline values: CDR1 MDHEN, CDR2 SYDVKM. CDR3 residues: CASTLETPGLDTQYF. In nucleotides, the CDR3 is TGTGCCAGCACCCTAGAGACCCCAGGCCTAGATACGCAGTATTTT.

This clonotype occurred many times. This sequence joins TRBV7-2 and TRBJ2-2, with TRBD1 identical over 9 bases. After removal of 4 bases from V and 7 bases from J, the junction contained 1 base not matched to a gene. Germline V CDR1 and CDR2: SGHTA, FQGNSA. This CDR3 spans 13 amino acids. The CDR3 spells CASSSTGGGELFF. The CDR3 DNA is TGTGCCAGCAGCTCGACAGGGGGCGGGGAGCTGTTTTTT.

This sequence joins TRBV7-2 and TRBJ2-3, with 14 nucleotides matching TRBD2. Losses at the gene ends were 3 bases for V and 6 bases for J; bases not matched to a gene: 8. CDR3 length equals 17 residues. The germline gives CDR1 SGHTA, CDR2 FQGNSA. CDR3 coding DNA: TGTGCCAGCAGCTTCCGACTAGCGGGAGGGCCAACGGATACGCAGTATTTT. This sequence encodes CASSFRLAGGPTDTQYF.

V gene TRBV6-2 or TRBV6-3 combines with J gene TRBJ2-7; 14 bases agree with TRBD2. Per the germline V gene, CDR1 is MNHEY and CDR2 is SVGEGT. This CDR3 is built from 17 residues. Germline trimming cut 5 bases from V and 2 bases from J; bases unmatched to any gene: 8. CDR3 protein: CASSPLGLAGGAYEQYF. The CDR3 DNA sequence: TGTGCCAGCAGTCCCCTCGGACTAGCGGGAGGAGCCTACGAGCAGTACTTC.